This entry lists 6 T cell receptor beta chains sequenced from one sample in a study of T cells in Graves' hyperthyroidism and ophthalmopathy. Amplification targeted TCR beta CDR3 regions from RNA transcripts. RT-PCR in the first round (using the HTBI primer set) targeted the TCR CDR3. TCRdb fed the multiplex PCR reads into MiXCR, producing one record per CDR3 protein. In the table there are around 480,000 distinct CDR3 sequences, roughly 14% of which are singletons. The sequencing sample was made of blood. Receptor source: a woman aged 18-35 years with Graves' hyperthyroidism.

This clonotype was counted ten times or more. This sequence joins TRBV27 and TRBJ2-2; D is perhaps TRBD2 (5 bases). Germline lookup yields CDR1 MNHEY and CDR2 SMNVEV (reference sequence). Between the trimmed V and J ends, which lost 5 bases and 0 bases, there was a span of 7 bases. CDR3 length: 14 amino acids. For the CDR3, the DNA is TGTGCCAGCAGTGACTATGCGAACACCGGGGAGCTGTTTTTT. The encoded protein is CASSDYANTGELFF.

The table lists this clonotype with many counts. J is TRBJ2-6 and V is TRBV15; perhaps TRBD1 as D (6 bases). The CDR3 totals 17 residues. Trimming cost V 0 bases and J 2 bases, with 11 bases left between them. Germline V gives CDR1 LNHNV, CDR2 YYDKDF (reference sequence). The CDR3 nucleotides are TGTGCCACCAGCAGAGATAACAGGGCTGCTGGGGCCAACGTCCTGACTTTC. As protein: CATSRDNRAAGANVLTF.

The chain joins TRBV27 to TRBJ2-1; D unclear. The CDR3 extends over 13 amino acids. The germline V gene has CDR1 MNHEY and CDR2 SMNVEV (reference sequence). V lost 5 bases to trimming and J lost 9 bases, with 14 bases between them. In nucleotides, the CDR3 is TGTGCCAGCAGTACCCACACGGCCGGTGAGCAGTTCTTC. Its protein product is CASSTHTAGEQFF.

This clonotype was seen ten or more times. The chain links TRBV7-9 to TRBJ2-3, with D possibly TRBD2 on 6 matching bases. This CDR3 contains 16 residues. Trimming cost V 5 bases and J 3 bases, with 18 bases left between them. CDR1 and CDR2 (germline): SEHNR, FQNEAQ (reference sequence). Here the CDR3 DNA reads TGTGCCAGCAGCCCCGAGACTAGAAGGGGTACAGATACGCAGTATTTT. Translation: CASSPETRRGTDTQYF.

The rearrangement links TRBV7-9 to TRBJ2-1; TRBD2 matches at 13 bases. J was trimmed by 6 bases and V by 5 bases; bases with no gene match: 10. The germline CDR1 and CDR2 sequences are SEHNR and FQNEAQ (reference sequence). This CDR3 is built from 17 residues. CDR3: CASSLGLAGVTGNEQFF. The CDR3 coding sequence is TGTGCCAGCAGCCTCGGACTAGCGGGAGTTACGGGCAATGAGCAGTTCTTC.

This clonotype was recorded many times. The rearrangement links TRBV19 to TRBJ2-1, with D hard to call. Germline CDR1 LNHDA, CDR2 SQIVND (reference sequence). Trimming stripped 6 bases from V and 0 bases from J, with 12 bases between. CDR3 length: 15 amino acids. The CDR3 DNA sequence: TGTGCCAGTAGCCCCCTCCTGAGCTCCTACAATGAGCAGTTCTTC. Protein sequence: CASSPLLSSYNEQFF.